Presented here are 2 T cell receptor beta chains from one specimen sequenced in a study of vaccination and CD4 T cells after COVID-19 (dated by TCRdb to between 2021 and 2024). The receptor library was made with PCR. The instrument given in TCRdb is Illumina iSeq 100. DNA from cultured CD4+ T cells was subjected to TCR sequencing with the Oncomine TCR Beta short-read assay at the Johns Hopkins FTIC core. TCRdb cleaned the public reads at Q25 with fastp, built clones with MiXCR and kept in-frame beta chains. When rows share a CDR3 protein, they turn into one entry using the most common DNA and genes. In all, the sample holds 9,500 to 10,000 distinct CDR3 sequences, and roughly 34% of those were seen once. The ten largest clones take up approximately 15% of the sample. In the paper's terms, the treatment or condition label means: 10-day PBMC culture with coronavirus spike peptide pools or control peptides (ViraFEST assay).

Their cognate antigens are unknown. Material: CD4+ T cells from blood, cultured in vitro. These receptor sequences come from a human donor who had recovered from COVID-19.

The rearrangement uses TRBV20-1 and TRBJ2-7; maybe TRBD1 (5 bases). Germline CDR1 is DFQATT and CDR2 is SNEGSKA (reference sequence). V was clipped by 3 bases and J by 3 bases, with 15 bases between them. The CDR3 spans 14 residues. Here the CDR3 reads CSASLGVIGYEQYF. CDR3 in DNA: TGCAGTGCTAGCCTAGGGGTAATTGGCTACGAGCAGTACTTC.

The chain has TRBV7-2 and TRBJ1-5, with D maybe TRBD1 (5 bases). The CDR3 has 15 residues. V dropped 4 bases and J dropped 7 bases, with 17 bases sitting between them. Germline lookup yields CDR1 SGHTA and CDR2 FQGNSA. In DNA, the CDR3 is TGTGCCAGCAGCTCAGAGTCGGGGGGGACGCAGCCCCAGCATTTT. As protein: CASSSESGGTQPQHF.